This T cell receptor beta chain was sequenced in a study of shared clonotypes between healthy human individuals. Method: immunoSEQ multiplex PCR; TCRdb's copy keeps in-frame clones and lacks some. The table shows 2 million to 3 million clones, with approximately 94% occurring only once. Subsets obtained from CD4+ cells comprised CD45RA+ naive and CD45RA-negative memory cells. In the case of this clone: The antigen is unknown.

The CDR3 consists of 15 residues. CDR1 is LGHNT, CDR2 FRNRAP, per germline. V was pared by 9 bases and J by 7 bases, with 14 bases of the junction left unmatched. Study-wide points: Rarefaction showed sorted-subset sequencing was incomplete despite large depth. The genetic and exposure-history diversity represented was limited by few donors.

The sample was naive CD4+ T cells from PBMCs. Subset given: CD45RA+ positively selected. J is TRBJ2-1 and V is TRBV12-5; 8 bases are a match to TRBD2. The TCR was taken from a man between 18 and 29 years old in good health. Some clones in this sample may be carry-over from other donors' samples. CDR3 DNA sequence: TGTGCTAGCGACAACGGGAGGGCCTTAGGGAATGAGCAGTTCTTC. Translation gives CASDNGRALGNEQFF.